Listed below are T cell receptor beta chains from one sample, sequenced in a study of blood T cell repertoires in COVID-19. Assay used: immunoSEQ multiplex PCR; TCRdb lists only in-frame clones, some missing. The data hold approximately 190,000 clones, with around four fifths observed a single time. Input material: peripheral blood. Source of these receptors: a human donor with acute or convalescent COVID-19. The donor label of this sample is uncertain. The CDR3 runs from the conserved cysteine through the conserved F or W. D genes are given only for firm matches. Size is omitted from some rows. Given values are once, few, many or a class for expanded clones.

size,length,V,J,D,DNA,CDR3
-,13,TRBV7-8,TRBJ1-5,-,TGTGCCAGCAGCTTAGCAATAAATCAGCCCCAGCATTTT,CASSLAINQPQHF
few,12,TRBV6-2/TRBV6-3,TRBJ2-1,-,TGTGCCAGCAGCCCAGCCCTGAATGAGCAGTTCTTC,CASSPALNEQFF
-,16,TRBV30,TRBJ1-5,-,TGTGCCTGGAGTGTCGGCGGCCTTTATAGCAATCAGCCCCAGCATTTT,CAWSVGGLYSNQPQHF
-,15,TRBV29-1,TRBJ1-4,-,TGCAGCGCCGCGAACGGGGTTGCAACTAATGAAAAACTGTTTTTT,CSAANGVATNEKLFF
-,14,TRBV7-2,TRBJ2-4,TRBD2,TGTGCCAGCAGCCGCAGCGGGAGGGCAAACATTCAGTACTTC,CASSRSGRANIQYF
-,13,TRBV27,TRBJ2-2,TRBD1,TGTGCCAGCAGTTACAGGGGATCCGGGGAGCTGTTTTTT,CASSYRGSGELFF
-,17,TRBV21-1,TRBJ2-7,-,TGTGCCAGCAGCAAAGCGCTTCCGACTAGCGGGCCTTACGAGCAGTACTTC,CASSKALPTSGPYEQYF
-,16,TRBV27,TRBJ2-2,TRBD2,TGTGCCAGCATTAAACTAGCGGGGTCATGGACCGGGGAGCTGTTTTTT,CASIKLAGSWTGELFF
-,13,TRBV6-5,TRBJ1-1,TRBD1,TGTGCCAGCAGGACAGGGGGGAACACTGAAGCTTTCTTT,CASRTGGNTEAFF
-,14,TRBV5-8,TRBJ2-3,-,TGTGCCAGCAACAGACTAGTCGGCACAGATACGCAGTATTTT,CASNRLVGTDTQYF
-,13,TRBV12-5,TRBJ1-1,-,TGTGCTAGTGGCTTACATCTGAACACTGAAGCTTTCTTT,CASGLHLNTEAFF
-,18,TRBV5-1,TRBJ2-3,TRBD2,TGCGCCAGCAGCTTGGAAGGGACTAGCGGGAGCTTCACAGATACGCAGTATTTT,CASSLEGTSGSFTDTQYF
-,17,TRBV3-1/TRBV3-2,TRBJ2-5,TRBD2,TGTGCCAGCAGCCAAGATCTGGCGGGAGGAGGACAAGAGACCCAGTACTTC,CASSQDLAGGGQETQYF
-,12,TRBV12-3/TRBV12-4,TRBJ2-3,-,TGTGCCAGCAGTTTAAGGGGAGATACGCAGTATTTT,CASSLRGDTQYF
-,14,TRBV6-5,TRBJ1-2,-,TGTGCCAGCAGTTACGGGCAGGGGAACTATGGCTACACCTTC,CASSYGQGNYGYTF
-,15,TRBV7-6,TRBJ2-2,-,TGTGCCAGCAGCTTTATCACAGGCAACACCGGGGAGCTGTTTTTT,CASSFITGNTGELFF
once,13,TRBV11-2,TRBJ2-7,-,TGTGCCAGCAGCTTTGCACAGACCTACGAGCAGTACTTC,CASSFAQTYEQYF
-,15,TRBV5-1,TRBJ1-4,TRBD1,TGCGCCAGCAGCTCGGTAACAGGGGGTAATGAAAAACTGTTTTTT,CASSSVTGGNEKLFF
-,14,TRBV5-1,TRBJ1-1,-,TGCGCCAGCAGCTTTGTCCGGGAGGGGACTGAAGCTTTCTTT,CASSFVREGTEAFF
-,14,TRBV25-1,TRBJ2-5,TRBD1,TGTGCCAGCAGCCCGACAGGGTCTCAAGAGACCCAGTACTTC,CASSPTGSQETQYF
once,12,TRBV29-1,TRBJ2-2,-,TGCAGCGTTGTCAGGGCTACCGGGGAGCTGTTTTTT,CSVVRATGELFF
-,15,TRBV9,TRBJ1-1,-,TGTGCCAGCAGCGTAGGGGGGCGGTCCAACACTGAAGCTTTCTTT,CASSVGGRSNTEAFF
-,15,TRBV28,TRBJ2-5,-,TGTGCCAGCAGTCAAGAGACAGCCCGGGGGGAGACCCAGTACTTC,CASSQETARGETQYF
-,14,TRBV29-1,TRBJ1-2,TRBD1,TGCAGCGTTGAAGATGGGGCAGGGGGCTATGGCTACACCTTC,CSVEDGAGGYGYTF
-,14,TRBV27,TRBJ1-6,-,TGTGCCAGCAGCTGGGGCCAGTATAATTCACCCCTCCACTTT,CASSWGQYNSPLHF
-,13,TRBV3-1/TRBV3-2,TRBJ1-2,-,TGTGCCAGCAGCCAACCTAACAGGGACGGCTACACCTTC,CASSQPNRDGYTF
few,12,TRBV29-1,TRBJ2-5,-,TGCAGCGTCAAGACAGACCAAGAGACCCAGTACTTC,CSVKTDQETQYF
-,16,TRBV9,TRBJ2-2,-,TGTGCCAGCAGCGTAGCGGCTAGCCTCAACACCGGGGAGCTGTTTTTT,CASSVAASLNTGELFF
-,14,TRBV29-1,TRBJ2-5,TRBD2,TGCAGCGTTGTACTAGCGGGCATCCAAGAGACCCAGTACTTC,CSVVLAGIQETQYF
-,14,TRBV29-1,TRBJ2-1,TRBD1,TGCAGCGTATTGGGTACAGGGGGTTACAATGAGCAGTTCTTC,CSVLGTGGYNEQFF
-,17,TRBV5-1,TRBJ2-2,TRBD1,TGCGCCAGCAGCTCCGGGACAGGGGGCGCGGGCACCGGGGAGCTGTTTTTT,CASSSGTGGAGTGELFF
-,14,TRBV11-2,TRBJ2-1,-,TGTGCCAGCGGCATGGGCGGAGGTTACAATGAGCAGTTCTTC,CASGMGGGYNEQFF
-,15,TRBV27,TRBJ2-2,TRBD1,TGTGCCTGCTCGCCCGACAGGGGCCCGACCGGGGAGCTGTTTTTT,CACSPDRGPTGELFF
-,15,TRBV19,TRBJ1-4,-,TGTGCCACCAAGAGGGCCTTCGGACAGTCTGAAAAACTGTTTTTT,CATKRAFGQSEKLFF
-,18,TRBV10-3,TRBJ2-1,TRBD2,TGTGCCATCAGTGTCCCCCAGGGAACTAGCGGGAACTACAATGAGCAGTTCTTC,CAISVPQGTSGNYNEQFF
-,14,TRBV6-2/TRBV6-3,TRBJ1-2,TRBD1,TGTGCCAGCAGTTACTCGGGACAGGGGTATGGCTACACCTTC,CASSYSGQGYGYTF
few,16,TRBV19,TRBJ2-7,-,TGTGCCAGTAGTAAATCCGCTAGCGAATCATCCTACGAGCAGTACTTC,CASSKSASESSYEQYF
-,10,TRBV7-8,TRBJ2-1,TRBD1,TGTGCCAGCAAGGGGGCTGAGCAGTTCTTC,CASKGAEQFF
few,14,TRBV5-1,TRBJ2-1,-,TGCGCCAGCAGCTTGCGGGGTTTGGGGAATGAGCAGTTCTTC,CASSLRGLGNEQFF
-,14,TRBV6-5,TRBJ2-7,-,TGTGCCAGCAGTTATGCGGGACAGTCCTACGAGCAGTACTTC,CASSYAGQSYEQYF
-,14,TRBV28,TRBJ2-5,TRBD2,TGTGCCAGCAGTGTTGGGAGCGGGAAAGAGACCCAGTACTTC,CASSVGSGKETQYF
-,16,TRBV9,TRBJ2-7,TRBD2,TGTGCCAGCAGCCCCCGAGGTAGCGGGAGGGCCTACGAGCAGTACTTC,CASSPRGSGRAYEQYF
-,16,TRBV6-5,TRBJ2-4,TRBD1,TGTGCCAGCAGTTACGGGTCTACAGGGGGAAGAAGCATTCAGTACTTC,CASSYGSTGGRSIQYF
-,14,TRBV5-1,TRBJ2-7,TRBD1,TGCGCCAGCAGCCCACTGGGACAGAACTACGAGCAGTACTTC,CASSPLGQNYEQYF
-,16,TRBV11-2,TRBJ2-2,TRBD2,TGTGCCAGCAGCCAATCTAGCGGGAGTCAGACCGGGGAGCTGTTTTTT,CASSQSSGSQTGELFF
-,17,TRBV7-7,TRBJ2-2,TRBD2,TGTGCCAGCAGCTTAGGCCCCGGGAGGCGGGACACCGGGGAGCTGTTTTTT,CASSLGPGRRDTGELFF